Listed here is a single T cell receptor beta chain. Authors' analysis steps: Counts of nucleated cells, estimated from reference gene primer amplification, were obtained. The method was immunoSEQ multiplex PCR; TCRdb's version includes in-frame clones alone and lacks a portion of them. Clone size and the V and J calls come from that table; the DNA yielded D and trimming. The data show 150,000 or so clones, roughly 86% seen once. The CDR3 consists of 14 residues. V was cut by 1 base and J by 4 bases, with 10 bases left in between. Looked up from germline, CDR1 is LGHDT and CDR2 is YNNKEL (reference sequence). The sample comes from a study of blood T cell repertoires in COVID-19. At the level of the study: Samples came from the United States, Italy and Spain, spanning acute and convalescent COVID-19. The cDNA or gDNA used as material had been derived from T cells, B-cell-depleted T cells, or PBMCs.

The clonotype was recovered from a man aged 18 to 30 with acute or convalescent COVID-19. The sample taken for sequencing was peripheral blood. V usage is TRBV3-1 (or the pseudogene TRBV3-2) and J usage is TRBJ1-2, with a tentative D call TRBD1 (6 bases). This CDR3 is CASSQGGGVYGYTF. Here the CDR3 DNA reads TGTGCCAGCAGCCAAGGGGGGGGCGTCTATGGCTACACCTTC.